This T cell receptor (beta chain) stems from a study of human T cells and chemical hapten exposure. Unique molecular identifiers were affixed to discrete cDNA molecules within the library. TCRdb fed the 5' RACE reads into MiXCR, producing one record per CDR3 protein. The sample yields about 120,000 distinct CDR3 sequences, around a fifth seen once. Whole blood that had not been fractionated was the source of extracted total RNA. This clonotype was detected a few times. The CDR3 consists of 13 residues. V dropped 2 bases and J dropped 7 bases, with 14 bases sitting between them. Germline V gene data show CDR1 as GTSNPN and CDR2 as SVGIG (reference sequence).

V gene TRBV30 combines with J gene TRBJ1-1, with D maybe TRBD1 (6 bases). The clonotype originates from a human donor in good health. The CDR3 reads CAWSKGGYSEAFF. The CDR3 nucleotides are TGTGCCTGGAGTAAGGGGGGCTATAGTGAAGCTTTCTTT. The full variable domain, completed using reference TRBV30 and TRBJ1-1, is SQTIHQWPATLVQPVGSPLSLECTVEGTSNPNLYWYRQAAGRGLQLLFYSVGIGQISSEVPQNLSASRPQDRQFILSSKKLLLSDSGFYLCAWSKGGYSEAFFGQGTRLTVV.